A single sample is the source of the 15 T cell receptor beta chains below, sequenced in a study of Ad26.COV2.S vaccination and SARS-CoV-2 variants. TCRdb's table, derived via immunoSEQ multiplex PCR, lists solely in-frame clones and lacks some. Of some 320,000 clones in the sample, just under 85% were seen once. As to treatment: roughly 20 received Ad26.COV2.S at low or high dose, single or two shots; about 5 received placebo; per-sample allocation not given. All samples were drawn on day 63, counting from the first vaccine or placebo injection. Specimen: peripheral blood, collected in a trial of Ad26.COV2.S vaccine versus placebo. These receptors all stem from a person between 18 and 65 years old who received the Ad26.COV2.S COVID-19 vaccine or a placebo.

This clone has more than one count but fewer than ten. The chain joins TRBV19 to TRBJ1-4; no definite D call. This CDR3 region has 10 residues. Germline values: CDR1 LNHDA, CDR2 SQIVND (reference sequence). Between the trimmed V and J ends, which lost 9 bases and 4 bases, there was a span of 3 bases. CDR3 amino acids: CARFNEKLFF. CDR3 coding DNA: TGTGCCAGATTTAATGAAAAACTGTTTTTT.

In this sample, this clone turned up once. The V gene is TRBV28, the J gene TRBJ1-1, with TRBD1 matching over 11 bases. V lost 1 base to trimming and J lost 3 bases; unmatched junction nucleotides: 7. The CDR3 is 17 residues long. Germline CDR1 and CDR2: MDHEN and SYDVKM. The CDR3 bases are TGTGCCAGCAGTTTATTGGGACAGGGGGATGGGCACACTGAAGCTTTCTTT. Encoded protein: CASSLLGQGDGHTEAFF.

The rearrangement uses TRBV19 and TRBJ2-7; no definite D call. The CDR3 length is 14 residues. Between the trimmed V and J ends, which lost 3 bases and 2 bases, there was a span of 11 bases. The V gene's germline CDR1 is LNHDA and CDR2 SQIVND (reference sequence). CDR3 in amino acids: CASSIGRGTYEQYF. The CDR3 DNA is TGTGCCAGTAGTATTGGCCGTGGGACCTACGAGCAGTACTTC.

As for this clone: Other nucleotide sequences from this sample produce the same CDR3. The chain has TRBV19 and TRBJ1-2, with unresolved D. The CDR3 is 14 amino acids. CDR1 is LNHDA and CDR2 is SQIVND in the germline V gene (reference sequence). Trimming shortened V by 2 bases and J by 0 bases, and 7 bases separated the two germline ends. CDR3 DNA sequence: TGTGCCAGTAGTATACCAGGCACTAACTATGGCTACACCTTC. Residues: CASSIPGTNYGYTF.

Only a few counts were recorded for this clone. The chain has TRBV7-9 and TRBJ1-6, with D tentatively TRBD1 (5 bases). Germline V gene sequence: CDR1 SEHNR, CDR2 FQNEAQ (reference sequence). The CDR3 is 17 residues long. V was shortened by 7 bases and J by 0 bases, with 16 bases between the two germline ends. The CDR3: CASTNGASSSYNSPLHF. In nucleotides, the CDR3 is TGTGCCAGCACCAACGGGGCGTCGAGCTCCTATAATTCACCCCTCCACTTT.

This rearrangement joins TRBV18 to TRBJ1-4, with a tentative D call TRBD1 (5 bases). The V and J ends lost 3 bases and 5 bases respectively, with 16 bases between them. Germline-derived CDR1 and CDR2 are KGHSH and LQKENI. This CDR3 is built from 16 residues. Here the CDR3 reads CASSPSAGTGNEKLFF. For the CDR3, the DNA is TGTGCCAGCTCACCCTCGGCCGGGACGGGCAATGAAAAACTGTTTTTT.

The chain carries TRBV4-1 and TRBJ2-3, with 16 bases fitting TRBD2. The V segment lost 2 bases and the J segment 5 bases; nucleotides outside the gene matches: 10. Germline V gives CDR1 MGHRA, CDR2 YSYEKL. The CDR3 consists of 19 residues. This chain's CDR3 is CASSQLGTSGGARGDTQYF. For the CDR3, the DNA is TGCGCCAGCAGCCAACTCGGGACTAGCGGGGGGGCCCGCGGAGATACGCAGTATTTT.

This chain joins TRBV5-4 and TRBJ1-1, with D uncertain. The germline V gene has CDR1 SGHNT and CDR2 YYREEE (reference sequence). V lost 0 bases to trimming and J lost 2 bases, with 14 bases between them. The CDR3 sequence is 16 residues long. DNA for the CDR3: TGTGCCAGCAGCTTGGGGCGGGTGGGAAAAAACACTGAAGCTTTCTTT. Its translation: CASSLGRVGKNTEAFF.

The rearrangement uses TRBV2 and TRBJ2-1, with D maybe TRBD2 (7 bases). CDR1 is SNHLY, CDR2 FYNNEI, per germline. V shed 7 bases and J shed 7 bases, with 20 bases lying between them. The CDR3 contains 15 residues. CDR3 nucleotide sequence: TGTGCCAGCACGACTGGCGGGGGCTTTTTGAATGAGCAGTTCTTC. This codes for CASTTGGGFLNEQFF.

This CDR3 is CASSQDRGQPQHF. CDR3 in DNA: TGTGCCAGCAGCCAGGACAGGGGTCAGCCCCAGCATTTT. The rearrangement uses TRBV7-8 and TRBJ1-5; the match to TRBD1 covers 9 bases. The germline V gene encodes CDR1 SGHVS and CDR2 FQNEAQ. The trim removed 5 bases at V and 6 bases at J, leaving 2 bases unmatched. CDR3 length equals 13 residues.

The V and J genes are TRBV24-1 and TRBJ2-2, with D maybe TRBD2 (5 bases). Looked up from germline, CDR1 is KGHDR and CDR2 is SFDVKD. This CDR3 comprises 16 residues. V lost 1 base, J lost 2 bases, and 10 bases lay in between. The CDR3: CATSDFRGFNTGELFF. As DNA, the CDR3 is TGTGCCACCAGTGATTTTCGGGGTTTTAACACCGGGGAGCTGTTTTTT.

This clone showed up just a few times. The CDR3 sequence is CASSLRQAGYEQYF. Written as DNA, the CDR3 is TGCGCCAGCAGCCTCAGACAGGCAGGCTACGAGCAGTACTTC. The rearrangement joins TRBV4-1 to TRBJ2-7; D is perhaps TRBD1 (6 bases). The V and J ends lost 4 bases and 3 bases respectively, with 13 bases between them. The CDR3 consists of 14 residues. Germline V CDR1 and CDR2: MGHRA, YSYEKL.

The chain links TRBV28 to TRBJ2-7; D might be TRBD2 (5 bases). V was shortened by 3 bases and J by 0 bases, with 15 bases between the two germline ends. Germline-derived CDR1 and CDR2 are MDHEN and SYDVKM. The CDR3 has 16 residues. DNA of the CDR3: TGTGCCAGCAGTTTTAGGCGTACTAGAAACTCCTACGAGCAGTACTTC. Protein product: CASSFRRTRNSYEQYF.

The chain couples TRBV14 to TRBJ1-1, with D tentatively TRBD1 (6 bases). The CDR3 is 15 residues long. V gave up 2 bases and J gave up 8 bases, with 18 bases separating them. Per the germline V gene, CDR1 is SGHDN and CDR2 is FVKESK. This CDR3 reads CASSQRLGAISEAFF. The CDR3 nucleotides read TGTGCCAGCAGCCAACGTCTGGGGGCGATTTCCGAAGCTTTCTTT.

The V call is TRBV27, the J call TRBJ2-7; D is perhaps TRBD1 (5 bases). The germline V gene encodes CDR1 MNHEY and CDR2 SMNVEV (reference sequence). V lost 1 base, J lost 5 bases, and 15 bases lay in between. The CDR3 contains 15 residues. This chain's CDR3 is CASSLYEQVVHEQYF. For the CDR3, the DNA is TGTGCCAGCAGTTTATACGAACAGGTCGTCCACGAGCAGTACTTC.